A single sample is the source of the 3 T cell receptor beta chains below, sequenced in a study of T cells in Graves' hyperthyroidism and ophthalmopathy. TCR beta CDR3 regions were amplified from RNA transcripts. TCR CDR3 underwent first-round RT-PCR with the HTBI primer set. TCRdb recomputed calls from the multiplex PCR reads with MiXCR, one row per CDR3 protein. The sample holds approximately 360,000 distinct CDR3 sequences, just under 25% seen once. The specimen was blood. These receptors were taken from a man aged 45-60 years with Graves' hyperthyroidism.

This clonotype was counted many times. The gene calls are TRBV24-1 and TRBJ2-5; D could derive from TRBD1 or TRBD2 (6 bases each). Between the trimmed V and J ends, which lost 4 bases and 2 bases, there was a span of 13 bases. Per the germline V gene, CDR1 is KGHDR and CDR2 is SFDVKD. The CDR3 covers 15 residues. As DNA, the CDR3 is TGTGCCACCAGTGAAGGAAAGGGGGGACAAGAGACCCAGTACTTC. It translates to CATSEGKGGQETQYF.

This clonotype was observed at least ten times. The CDR3 region is CASSLGGHLEQFF. CDR3 sequence (DNA): TGTGCCAGCAGCTTAGGGGGACACCTCGAGCAGTTCTTC. The V gene is TRBV7-3, the J gene TRBJ2-1; maybe TRBD1 (6 bases). V gave up 2 bases and J gave up 10 bases, with 12 bases separating them. The CDR3 covers 13 residues. Per the germline V gene, CDR1 is SGHTA and CDR2 is FQGTGA.

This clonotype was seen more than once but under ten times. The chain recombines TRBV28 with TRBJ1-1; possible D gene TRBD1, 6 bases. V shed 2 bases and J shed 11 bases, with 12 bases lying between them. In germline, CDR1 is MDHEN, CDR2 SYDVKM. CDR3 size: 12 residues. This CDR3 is CASSLGGRLAFF. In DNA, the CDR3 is TGTGCCAGCAGTTTAGGGGGCCGGCTTGCTTTCTTT.